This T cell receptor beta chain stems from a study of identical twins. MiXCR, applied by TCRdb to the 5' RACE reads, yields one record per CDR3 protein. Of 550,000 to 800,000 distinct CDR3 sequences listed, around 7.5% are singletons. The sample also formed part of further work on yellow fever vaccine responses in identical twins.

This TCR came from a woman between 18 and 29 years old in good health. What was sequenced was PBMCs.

The CDR3 DNA follows: TGTGCCAGCAGTACGGACAGGGCTAATCAGCCCCAGCATTTT. This translates into CASSTDRANQPQHF. The chain uses TRBV6-1 and TRBJ1-5; 8 bases match TRBD1. This CDR3 has 14 residues. With V trimmed by 5 bases and J by 4 bases, 4 bases remained unmatched. CDR1 is MNHNS, CDR2 SASEGT, per germline.